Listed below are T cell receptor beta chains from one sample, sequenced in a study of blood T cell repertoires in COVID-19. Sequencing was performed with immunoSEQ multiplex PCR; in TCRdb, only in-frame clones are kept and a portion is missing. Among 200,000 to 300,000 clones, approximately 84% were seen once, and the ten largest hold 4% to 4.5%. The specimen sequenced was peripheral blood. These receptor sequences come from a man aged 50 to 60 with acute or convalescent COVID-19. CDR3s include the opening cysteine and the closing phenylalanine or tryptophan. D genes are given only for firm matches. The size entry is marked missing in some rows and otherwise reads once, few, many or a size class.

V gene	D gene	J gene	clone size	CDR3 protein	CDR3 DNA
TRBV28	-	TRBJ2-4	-	CASSFLRRSELKNIQYF	TGTGCCAGCAGTTTTCTCCGCCGTTCGGAGCTTAAAAACATTCAGTACTTC
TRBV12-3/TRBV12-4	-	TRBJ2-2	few	CASSNAGPGELFF	TGTGCCAGCAGTAATGCAGGGCCCGGGGAGCTGTTTTTT
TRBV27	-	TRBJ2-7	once	CASSLHGIGSSYEQYF	TGTGCCAGCAGTTTGCATGGGATTGGGAGCTCCTACGAGCAGTACTTC
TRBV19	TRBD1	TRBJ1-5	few	CASSIGSGTEQPQHF	TGTGCCAGTAGTATAGGTTCCGGGACAGAACAGCCCCAGCATTTT
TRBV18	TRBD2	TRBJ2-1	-	CASSPGLAASDEQFF	TGTGCCAGCTCACCAGGACTAGCGGCCTCGGATGAGCAGTTCTTC
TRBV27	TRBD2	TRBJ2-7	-	CASSFGGADSYEQYF	TGTGCCAGCAGTTTCGGGGGGGCAGACTCCTACGAGCAGTACTTC
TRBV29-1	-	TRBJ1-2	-	CSAGDLGYGYTF	TGCAGCGCAGGAGACCTCGGGTATGGCTACACCTTC
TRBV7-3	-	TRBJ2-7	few	CASSAPGTRGKQYF	TGTGCCAGCAGCGCCCCCGGGACAAGGGGGAAGCAGTACTTC
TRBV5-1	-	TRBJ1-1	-	CASTLTGSTEAFF	TGCGCCAGCACCTTAACAGGGAGCACTGAAGCTTTCTTT
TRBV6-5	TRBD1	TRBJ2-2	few	CASSYRQGGAGELFF	TGTGCCAGCAGTTACAGACAGGGGGGTGCCGGGGAGCTGTTTTTT
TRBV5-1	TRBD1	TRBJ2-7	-	CASSYRQGVYEQYF	TGCGCCAGCAGCTACCGACAGGGGGTCTACGAGCAGTACTTC
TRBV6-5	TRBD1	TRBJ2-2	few	CASQRQGDTGELFF	TGTGCCAGCCAGCGACAGGGGGACACCGGGGAGCTGTTTTTT
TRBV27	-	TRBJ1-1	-	CASTSGGRMFTEAFF	TGTGCCAGCACCAGCGGGGGACGGATGTTCACTGAAGCTTTCTTT
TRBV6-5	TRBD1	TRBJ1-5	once	CASSPGQGWDQPQHF	TGTGCCAGCAGTCCGGGACAGGGCTGGGATCAGCCCCAGCATTTT
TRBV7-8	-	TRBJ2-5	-	CASSPFTSLETQYF	TGTGCCAGCAGCCCGTTTACTAGCCTGGAGACCCAGTACTTC
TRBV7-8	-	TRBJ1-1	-	CASSENRLGDTEAFF	TGTGCCAGCAGCGAAAACCGATTAGGGGACACTGAAGCTTTCTTT
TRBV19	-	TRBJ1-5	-	CASSWTVKDQPQHF	TGTGCCAGTAGTTGGACAGTAAAGGATCAGCCTCAGCATTTT
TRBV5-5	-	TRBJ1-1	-	CASSFGGTEAFF	TGTGCCAGCAGCTTCGGGGGCACTGAAGCTTTCTTT
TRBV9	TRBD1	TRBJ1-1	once	CASSITGDTEAFF	TGTGCCAGCAGCATCACAGGGGACACTGAAGCTTTCTTT
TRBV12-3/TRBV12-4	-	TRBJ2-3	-	CASGGGTDTQYF	TGTGCCAGCGGTGGAGGGACAGATACGCAGTATTTT
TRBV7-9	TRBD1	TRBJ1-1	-	CASSWTGGYNTEAFF	TGTGCCAGCAGCTGGACAGGGGGATATAACACTGAAGCTTTCTTT
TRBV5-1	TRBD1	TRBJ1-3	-	CASSLWDRAFSINSGNTIYF	TGCGCCAGCAGCTTATGGGACAGGGCCTTCTCCATCAACTCTGGAAACACCATATATTTT
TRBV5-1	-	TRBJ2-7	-	CASSLEGVLYEQYF	TGCGCCAGCAGCTTGGAAGGGGTGCTCTACGAGCAGTACTTC
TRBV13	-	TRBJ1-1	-	CASSFKSGATGTEAFF	TGTGCCAGCAGCTTCAAGAGTGGGGCTACTGGGACTGAAGCTTTCTTT
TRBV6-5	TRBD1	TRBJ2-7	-	CASSYSRSQGAYEQYF	TGTGCCAGCAGTTACTCGAGGTCACAGGGGGCGTACGAGCAGTACTTC
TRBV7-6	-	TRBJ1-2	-	CASSLVGGGNGYTF	TGTGCCAGCAGCTTAGTGGGCGGGGGTAACGGCTACACCTTC
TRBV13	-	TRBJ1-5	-	CASSLFGNQPQHF	TGTGCCAGCAGCTTATTCGGGAATCAGCCCCAGCATTTT
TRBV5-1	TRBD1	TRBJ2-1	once	CASSRGGGSYNEQFF	TGCGCCAGCAGCCGAGGGGGCGGGTCCTACAATGAGCAGTTCTTC
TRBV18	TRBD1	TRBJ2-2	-	CASSTFSRDRDTGELFF	TGTGCCAGCTCAACCTTCTCCCGGGACAGGGACACCGGGGAGCTGTTTTTT
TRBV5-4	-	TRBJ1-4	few	CASSFPAQGKGTEKLFF	TGTGCCAGCAGCTTTCCCGCCCAGGGCAAGGGAACTGAAAAACTGTTTTTT
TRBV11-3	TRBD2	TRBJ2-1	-	CASSFRLASEQFF	TGTGCCAGCAGCTTCAGACTAGCAAGTGAGCAGTTCTTC
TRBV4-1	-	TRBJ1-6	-	CASSQEEGIGSPLHF	TGCGCCAGCAGCCAAGAAGAGGGTATCGGCTCACCCCTCCACTTT
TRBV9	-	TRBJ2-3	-	CASMSSHRSDTQYF	TGTGCCAGCATGTCATCCCACAGGTCAGATACGCAGTATTTT
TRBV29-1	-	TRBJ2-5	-	CSVSDSLEVTQYF	TGCAGCGTCTCGGACAGCCTTGAGGTGACCCAGTACTTC
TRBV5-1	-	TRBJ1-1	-	CASRFSLNTEAFF	TGCGCCAGCAGATTTTCGTTGAACACTGAAGCTTTCTTT
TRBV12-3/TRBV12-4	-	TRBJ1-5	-	CASSLSSNQPQHF	TGTGCCAGCAGTTTATCATCAAATCAGCCCCAGCATTTT
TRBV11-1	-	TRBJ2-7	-	CASSLRGTSYEQYF	TGTGCCAGCAGCTTAAGGGGGACCTCCTACGAGCAGTACTTC
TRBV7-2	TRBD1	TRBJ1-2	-	CASSYRQGQFYGYTF	TGTGCCAGCAGCTACAGACAGGGACAATTCTATGGCTACACCTTC
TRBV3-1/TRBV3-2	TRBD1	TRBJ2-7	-	CASSQTGGRGEQYF	TGTGCCAGCAGCCAGACAGGGGGCAGAGGCGAGCAGTACTTC
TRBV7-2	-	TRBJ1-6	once	CASSLVGALNSPLHF	TGTGCCAGCAGCTTAGTGGGGGCCCTCAATTCACCCCTCCACTTT
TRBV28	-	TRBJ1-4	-	CASREQGRKLFF	TGTGCCAGCAGAGAGCAGGGGAGAAAACTGTTTTTT
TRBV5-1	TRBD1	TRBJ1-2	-	CASSFPGQIYGYTF	TGCGCCAGCAGCTTTCCGGGACAGATCTATGGCTACACCTTC
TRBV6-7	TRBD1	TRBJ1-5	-	CATDRNRGAPQHF	TGTGCCACGGACAGGAATAGAGGAGCGCCCCAGCATTTT
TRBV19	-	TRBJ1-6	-	CASSIGGGGPSPLHF	TGTGCCAGTAGTATTGGTGGGGGAGGCCCTTCACCCCTCCACTTT
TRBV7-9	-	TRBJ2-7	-	CASSHYSGTYEQYF	TGTGCCAGCAGCCACTACAGCGGAACCTACGAGCAGTACTTC
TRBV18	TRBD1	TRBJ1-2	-	CASSPPGQAFGYTF	TGTGCCAGCTCACCACCCGGACAGGCTTTTGGCTACACCTTC
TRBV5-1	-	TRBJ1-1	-	CASRHTGNTEAFF	TGCGCCAGCAGACATACAGGGAACACTGAAGCTTTCTTT
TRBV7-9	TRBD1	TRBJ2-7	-	CASSSTGGSYEQYF	TGTGCCAGCAGCTCGACAGGGGGCTCGTACGAGCAGTACTTC
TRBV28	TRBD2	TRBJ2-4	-	CASSRGGGSGKNIQYF	TGTGCCAGCTCCCGGGGGGGCGGGTCTGGCAAAAACATTCAGTACTTC
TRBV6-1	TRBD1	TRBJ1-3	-	CASSEQGAGNTIYF	TGTGCCAGCAGTGAACAGGGGGCGGGAAACACCATATATTTT
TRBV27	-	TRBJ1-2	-	CASSLSREGRSGYTF	TGTGCCAGCAGTTTGTCCAGGGAAGGGCGTTCTGGCTACACCTTC
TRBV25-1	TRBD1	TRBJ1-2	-	CASSAGQGFGGYTF	TGTGCCAGCAGTGCAGGACAGGGGTTCGGCGGCTACACCTTC
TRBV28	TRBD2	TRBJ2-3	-	CASSLKFGLAGHRDTQYF	TGTGCCAGCAGTTTAAAGTTCGGACTAGCGGGCCACCGAGATACGCAGTATTTT